This TCR beta chain emerged from a study of T cells in tuberculosis (dated by TCRdb to the late 2010s). For the wider study: In the study, CD1B tetramers and high-throughput TCR immunosequencing were combined to characterize T cells specific for the mycobacterial lipid antigen glucose monomycolate (GMM). IGRA-negative adolescents, IGRA-positive adolescents with latent tuberculosis and adults with active tuberculosis, nine to ten per group, were compared in a South African clinical cohort.

The immunoSEQ multiplex PCR assay was used to generate TCR libraries, with TCR-beta and/or TCR-alpha/delta assays applied to each sample. Amplified TCR libraries were sequenced on the Illumina high-throughput platform. The published analysis was carried out like this. Clustering and dimensionality reduction relied on pairwise TCRdist distances among GMM-specific receptors from T cells that were either sorted ex vivo or expanded in vitro. Each clinical repertoire received a mean NN-distance score, defined as the average TCRdist to the nearest 10% of tetramer-positive reference sequences. GEM TCR motif frequency was calculated as the fraction of unique TCRs that matched known GEM sequences by V/J usage and CDR3 length. Active tuberculosis was classified by linear discriminant analysis with leave-one-out cross-validation, implemented in scikit-learn. Imported from immuneACCESS, the table was reduced by TCRdb to in-frame sequences with V and J called. These copies leave out some clones; in studies compared against another copy, an unresolved V gene accounts for under half, and the cause of the remainder is not known. The DNA was the basis for D and trimming; V, J and clone size are from that table. This sample is represented by 40,000 to 45,000 clones; about 95% of them were singletons. The top ten clones comprise 7% to 9% of the sample.

At study entry, adolescents were screened for latent tuberculosis infection using a tuberculin skin test and the QuantiFERON-TB GOLD In-Tube IGRA. Unsorted cryopreserved PBMC were immunosequenced, covering on average approximately 91,000 T cells per clinical donor. Eleven high schools in the Worcester region of the Western Cape, South Africa, served as enrollment sites for adolescents aged 12 to 18 years. Ten or so adolescents infected with M. tuberculosis and approximately ten uninfected adolescents were chosen and matched for age and sex. Adolescent PBMC were isolated from freshly drawn heparinized blood by density centrifugation and cryopreserved. Turning to this clone: Its antigen target is currently unknown. No base quality values were provided; no much bigger clone lies one nucleotide off.

The research as a whole found: A classifier using the diverse GMM-specific repertoire reached roughly 87% accuracy (AUROC about 0.9), compared with around 70% accuracy using GEM motif frequencies. Clinical samples were selected based on which cryopreserved specimens were available, and the active tuberculosis cases were adults whereas the controls were adolescents. Compared with IGRA-negative controls, TCR-alpha repertoires from active tuberculosis had smaller mean NN-distances to GMM-specific TCRs, which suggests clonal expansion of these TCRs. The smaller NN-distances in active tuberculosis patients were driven in part by shorter CDR3-alpha lengths, while the difference seen for TCR-beta was not statistically significant.

The germline V gene encodes CDR1 KGHSH and CDR2 LQKENI. The CDR3 spans 13 residues, from the cysteine through the phenylalanine. Here the CDR3 DNA is all that survives: 39 bases in frame from base 1. The junction carries 8 bases between V and J, which are trimmed by 2 bases and 3 bases respectively. The rearranged segments are TRBV18 and TRBJ2-7, and perhaps TRBD1 as D gene, on 5 matching bases. Sequenced input: PBMCs. The receptor was derived from a donor aged 10-29 years with latent tuberculosis or without tuberculosis infection. The DNA sequence reads TGTGCCAGCTCACCAGGGGCAGGCTACGAGCAGTACTTC. The resulting protein is CASSPGAGYEQYF.